Below are 22 T cell receptor beta chains sequenced from a single sample in a study of neurological immune-mediated disorders. Using its own MiXCR run on the 5' RACE reads, TCRdb lists one record per CDR3 protein. The top ten clones hold about 1.7% of a sample with under 90,000 distinct CDR3 sequences, under 10% of them seen once. Sequenced: PBMCs. These receptor sequences come from a man between 45 and 60 years old in good health.

At least ten counts were recorded for this clonotype. V gene TRBV12-3 or TRBV12-4 combines with J gene TRBJ2-1, with D uncertain. This CDR3 contains 10 residues. The CDR3 protein is CGAPNNEQFF. CDR3 DNA: TGTGGCGCGCCCAACAATGAGCAGTTCTTC.

The sample holds many counts of this clonotype. J is TRBJ2-7 and V is TRBV7-2; D not certain. This CDR3 region has 12 residues. The germline gives CDR1 SGHTA, CDR2 FQGNSA. Trimming pared 5 bases from V and 0 bases from J, leaving 5 bases between. The CDR3 DNA is TGTGCCAGCAGCCCGACCTCCTACGAGCAGTACTTC. Translation: CASSPTSYEQYF.

This clonotype was seen many times. The gene calls are TRBV6-5 and TRBJ1-1; possibly TRBD1 for D (5 bases). The V and J ends lost 6 bases and 7 bases respectively, with 9 bases between them. Germline V lookup: CDR1 MNHEY, CDR2 SVGAGI. This CDR3 is 11 amino acids long. CDR3 residues: CASSRDGEAFF. The CDR3 nucleotides read TGTGCCAGCAGCCGGGACGGTGAAGCTTTCTTT.

The gene calls are TRBV6-6 and TRBJ2-7; TRBD1 agrees at 8 bases. The CDR3 runs to 15 residues. Trimming cost V 0 bases and J 0 bases; bases outside gene matches: 1. Germline assignment: CDR1 MNHNY and CDR2 SVGAGI (reference sequence). For the CDR3, the DNA is TGTGCCAGCAGTTACTCGGGGACAGGCTCCTACGAGCAGTACTTC. Translated, it gives CASSYSGTGSYEQYF.

This clonotype was detected many times. This chain joins TRBV4-1 and TRBJ2-1, with unresolved D. Germline V gene sequence: CDR1 MGHRA, CDR2 YSYEKL. Trimming removed 1 base from V and 3 bases from J, with 4 bases in between. The length of the CDR3 is 13 residues. The CDR3 DNA follows: TGCGCCAGCAGCCAAGCAGTCTACAATGAGCAGTTCTTC. Translated: CASSQAVYNEQFF.

The genes are TRBV6-2 or TRBV6-3 and TRBJ1-5; a weak D match, TRBD1 (5 bases). The V gene's germline CDR1 is MNHEY and CDR2 SVGEGT. This CDR3 has 16 amino acids. V was clipped by 7 bases and J by 2 bases, with 18 bases between them. The CDR3 sequence is CASTSPTVGGNQPQHF. Written as DNA, the CDR3 is TGTGCCAGCACCTCCCCGACAGTGGGCGGCAATCAGCCCCAGCATTTT.

This clonotype was seen repeatedly, ten times or more. This rearrangement joins TRBV7-2 to TRBJ1-4; D remains unclear. Germline CDR1 reads SGHTA; CDR2 reads FQGNSA. The V gene lost 5 bases and the J gene lost 7 bases, with 17 bases spanning the gap. CDR3 length equals 15 residues. CDR3 region: CASSLIFAGVEKLFF. The CDR3 DNA sequence: TGTGCCAGCAGCCTTATATTCGCGGGAGTTGAAAAACTGTTTTTT.

The genes are TRBV5-1 and TRBJ2-3; maybe TRBD2 (6 bases). The CDR3 extends over 16 amino acids. The germline CDR1 and CDR2 sequences are SGHRS and YFSETQ. Trimming stripped 0 bases from V and 4 bases from J, with 15 bases between. The CDR3 region is CASSLEAGPGPDTQYF. CDR3 bases: TGCGCCAGCAGCTTGGAGGCGGGGCCCGGCCCAGATACGCAGTATTTT.

V gene TRBV7-2 combines with J gene TRBJ1-5, with D possibly TRBD1 on 6 matching bases. V lost 6 bases and J 6 bases, leaving 12 bases between the germline ends. The germline gives CDR1 SGHTA, CDR2 FQGNSA. CDR3 length: 13 residues. CDR3 residues: CASSFDRLQPQHF. The CDR3, as DNA: TGTGCCAGCAGTTTTGACAGGCTTCAGCCCCAGCATTTT.

This clonotype was detected ten times or more. This chain uses TRBV5-5 with TRBJ1-3; 8 bases map to TRBD1. Germline lookup yields CDR1 SGHKS and CDR2 YYEKEE (reference sequence). V dropped 7 bases and J dropped 3; count of bases not matched to a gene: 9. The CDR3 consists of 15 residues. The DNA for the CDR3 is TGTGCCAGCGACGGACAGGGTTTGGTTGGAAACACCATATATTTT. This sequence encodes CASDGQGLVGNTIYF.

There are many counts of this clonotype. V is TRBV4-2 and J is TRBJ1-3, with a possible D match to TRBD1 (6 bases). The CDR3 spans 14 residues. Looked up from germline, CDR1 is LGHNA and CDR2 is YNFKEQ. The ends were cut back, 4 bases at V and 6 bases at J, with 13 bases in the middle. CDR3 nucleotides: TGTGCCAGCAGCCCACGGACAGTCATAAACACCATATATTTT. Translated: CASSPRTVINTIYF.

This clonotype showed up many times. The chain employs TRBV27 and TRBJ2-3; TRBD2 aligns across 8 bases. The CDR3 runs 12 residues. J lost 2 bases, V lost 11 bases, and 3 bases had no gene match. The germline V gene encodes CDR1 MNHEY and CDR2 SMNVEV (reference sequence). The CDR3 DNA reads as TGTGCCTCCGGGAGGGACACAGATACGCAGTATTTT. It translates to CASGRDTDTQYF.

The chain is built from TRBV12-5 and TRBJ2-7; D not resolved. The ends were cut back, 1 base at V and 2 bases at J, with 9 bases in the middle. CDR3 length: 14 residues. Germline V gives CDR1 LGHNT, CDR2 FRNRAP. This CDR3 reads CASGLGLPPYEQYF. DNA for the CDR3: TGTGCTAGTGGTTTGGGGTTACCACCCTACGAGCAGTACTTC.

This clonotype was seen ten or more times. The J gene is TRBJ1-1, the V gene TRBV28; D is unresolved. V was trimmed by 5 bases and J by 1 base, leaving 20 bases between them. CDR3 length equals 17 residues. Germline V gives CDR1 MDHEN, CDR2 SYDVKM. CDR3 sequence: CASSVPRERRANTEAFF. The CDR3 nucleotides are TGTGCCAGCAGTGTTCCTCGGGAGAGACGGGCGAACACTGAAGCTTTCTTT.

Many counts were recorded for this clonotype. V gene TRBV7-2 combines with J gene TRBJ2-1; 9 bases match TRBD2. Per the germline V gene, CDR1 is SGHTA and CDR2 is FQGNSA. The CDR3 loop spans 15 amino acids. Germline trimming cut 3 bases from V and 0 bases from J; bases unmatched to any gene: 0. The CDR3 DNA follows: TGTGCCAGCAGCTTTAGCGGGAGCTCCTACAATGAGCAGTTCTTC. Translated, it gives CASSFSGSSYNEQFF.

Only a few counts were recorded for this clonotype. V gene TRBV18 combines with J gene TRBJ2-5; possible D gene TRBD1, 5 bases. Between the trimmed V and J ends, which lost 10 bases and 5 bases, there was a span of 11 bases. Germline loops: CDR1 KGHSH, CDR2 LQKENI. The CDR3 spans 11 residues. For the CDR3, the DNA is TGTGCCACCTCCAGGGCTGAGACCCAGTACTTC. Translation gives CATSRAETQYF.

This clonotype was found a few times. V usage is TRBV28 and J usage is TRBJ2-7, with 8 bases lining up with TRBD1. Looked up from germline, CDR1 is MDHEN and CDR2 is SYDVKM. Unmatched junction bases numbered 4, after V lost 6 bases and J lost 0 bases. CDR3 length: 14 residues. The CDR3 nucleotides are TGTGCCAGCAGCCTCAGGGGGCGCTCCTACGAGCAGTACTTC. It translates to CASSLRGRSYEQYF.

This clonotype was recorded at least ten times. The rearrangement links TRBV4-2 to TRBJ2-6; possibly TRBD1 for D (5 bases). The V gene lost 0 bases and the J gene lost 4 bases, with 16 bases spanning the gap. The CDR3 has 18 residues. CDR1 and CDR2 from the germline V gene are LGHNA and YNFKEQ. Here the CDR3 reads CASSQDRDPWGGANVLTF. The DNA of the CDR3 is TGTGCCAGCAGCCAAGATCGCGACCCTTGGGGCGGGGCCAACGTCCTGACTTTC.

This clonotype was picked up many times. V is TRBV7-2 and J is TRBJ1-2; D is perhaps TRBD1 (5 bases). The CDR3 is made up of 14 amino acids. Trimming shortened V by 5 bases and J by 6 bases, and 16 bases separated the two germline ends. The germline V gene encodes CDR1 SGHTA and CDR2 FQGNSA. CDR3 amino acids: CASSPPGVGNGYTF. CDR3 in DNA: TGTGCCAGCAGCCCCCCGGGGGTCGGCAATGGCTACACCTTC.

The table lists this clonotype with many counts. The CDR3 here is CASSPGTSGLNEQFF. Written as DNA, the CDR3 is TGCGCCAGCAGCCCCGGGACTAGCGGGCTGAATGAGCAGTTCTTC. V and J are TRBV5-1 and TRBJ2-1, with TRBD2 matching over 12 bases. Trimming took 4 bases from V and 7 from J; bases not matched to a gene: 6. This CDR3 is built from 15 residues. Looked up from germline, CDR1 is SGHRS and CDR2 is YFSETQ. Looking up the rest from reference TRBV5-1 and TRBJ2-1 gives the full variable domain: KAGVTQTPRYLIKTRGQQVTLSCSPISGHRSVSWYQQTPGQGLQFLFEYFSETQRNKGNFPGRFSGRQFSNSRSEMNVSTLELGDSALYLCASSPGTSGLNEQFFGPGTRLTVL.

This clonotype was counted at least ten times. The chain recombines TRBV5-1 with TRBJ2-5; possibly TRBD1 for D (6 bases). The CDR3 contains 16 residues. V lost 6 bases and J lost 5, with 23 bases in between. Germline V gene data show CDR1 as SGHRS and CDR2 as YFSETQ. CDR3 amino acids: CASTPIYREGGETQYF. The CDR3 coding sequence is TGCGCCAGCACCCCCATCTACAGGGAAGGAGGCGAGACCCAGTACTTC. The whole variable domain, filled in from reference TRBV5-1 and TRBJ2-5, reads KAGVTQTPRYLIKTRGQQVTLSCSPISGHRSVSWYQQTPGQGLQFLFEYFSETQRNKGNFPGRFSGRQFSNSRSEMNVSTLELGDSALYLCASTPIYREGGETQYFGPGTRLLVL.

Ten or more counts support this clonotype. The CDR3 is CASSHYEGGYTF. For the CDR3, the DNA is TGTGCCAGCAGCCATTACGAGGGGGGCTACACCTTC. This rearrangement joins TRBV3-1 to TRBJ1-2; possible D gene TRBD1, 5 bases. The length of the CDR3 is 12 residues. V was shortened by 3 bases and J by 8 bases, with 10 bases between the two germline ends. Germline values: CDR1 LGHDT, CDR2 YNNKEL (reference sequence).